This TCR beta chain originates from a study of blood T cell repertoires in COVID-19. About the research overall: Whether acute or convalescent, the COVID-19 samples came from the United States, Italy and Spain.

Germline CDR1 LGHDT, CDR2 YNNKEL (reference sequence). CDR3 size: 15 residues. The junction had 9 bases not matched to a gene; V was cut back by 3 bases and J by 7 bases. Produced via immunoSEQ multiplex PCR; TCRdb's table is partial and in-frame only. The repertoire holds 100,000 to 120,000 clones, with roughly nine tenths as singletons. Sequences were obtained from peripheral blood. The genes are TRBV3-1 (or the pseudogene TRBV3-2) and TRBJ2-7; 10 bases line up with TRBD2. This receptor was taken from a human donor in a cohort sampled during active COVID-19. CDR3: CASSQGLAGDREQYF. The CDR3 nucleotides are TGTGCCAGCAGCCAGGGTCTAGCGGGAGATCGGGAGCAGTACTTC.